This entry is about one T cell receptor beta chain. This record comes from a study of blood T cell repertoires in COVID-19. TCRdb's copy holds only in-frame clones and misses some; the assay was immunoSEQ multiplex PCR. This table has fewer than 250,000 clones, under 90% appearing once. The clonotype was recovered from a woman in her thirties or forties who had been exposed to COVID-19. Sequencing was performed on PBMCs or T cells enriched from blood (not recorded which).

The CDR3 reads CASSSQGMMNTEAFF. CDR3 nucleotide sequence: TGTGCCAGCAGCTCCCAGGGAATGATGAACACTGAAGCTTTCTTT. The V gene is TRBV7-2, the J gene TRBJ1-1; a possible D gene is TRBD1 (5 bases). V was pared by 4 bases and J by 0 bases, with 12 bases between. Per the germline V gene, CDR1 is SGHTA and CDR2 is FQGNSA. The CDR3 is 15 amino acids.